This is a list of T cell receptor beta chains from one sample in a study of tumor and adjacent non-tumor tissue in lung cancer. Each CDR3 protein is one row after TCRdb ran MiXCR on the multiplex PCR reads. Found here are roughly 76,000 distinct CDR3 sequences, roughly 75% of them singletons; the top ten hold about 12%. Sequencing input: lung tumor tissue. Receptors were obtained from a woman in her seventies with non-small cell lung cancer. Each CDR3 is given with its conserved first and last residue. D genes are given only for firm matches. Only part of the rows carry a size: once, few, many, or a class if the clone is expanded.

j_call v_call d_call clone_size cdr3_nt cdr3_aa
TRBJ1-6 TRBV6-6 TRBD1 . TGTGCCAACAGTTACGGACAGGGCTATCGGTCACCCCTCCACTTT CANSYGQGYRSPLHF
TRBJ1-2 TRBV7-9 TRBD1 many TGTGCCAGCAGCTCCACGGACAGGAGTAACTATGGCTACACCTTC CASSSTDRSNYGYTF
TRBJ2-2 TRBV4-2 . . TGTGCCAGCAGCCAAGTTAGCTTAGGGGGAAGGAACACCGGGGAGCTGTTTTTT CASSQVSLGGRNTGELFF
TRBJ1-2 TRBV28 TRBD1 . TGTAGCAGCAGTCGACAGGGTGGCTACACCTTC CSSSRQGGYTF
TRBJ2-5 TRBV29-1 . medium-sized TGCAGCGTGGAGGGTTTAGGGGAGACCCAGTACTTC CSVEGLGETQYF
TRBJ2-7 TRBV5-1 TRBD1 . TGCGCCAGCAGCCAGAGTTTAGACCGGGACAGCTACGAGCAGTACTTC CASSQSLDRDSYEQYF
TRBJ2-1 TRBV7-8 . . TGTGGCAGCAGCCACCCTAACAGGAATGAGCAGTTCTTC CGSSHPNRNEQFF
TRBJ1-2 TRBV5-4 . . TGTGCCAGCAGCTTGGGGAGGCCAGGAGTGGCTGACTACACCTTC CASSLGRPGVADYTF
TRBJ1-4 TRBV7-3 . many TGTGCCAGCAGCCCGCCCGGCTCAGGATTCGTCCCTGAAAAACTGTTTTTT CASSPPGSGFVPEKLFF
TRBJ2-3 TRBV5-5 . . TGTGCCAGCAGCGTTGGCTGGTCCACAGATACGCAGTATTTT CASSVGWSTDTQYF
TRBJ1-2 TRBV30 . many TGTGCCTGGAGTAGGATGAGGGGAGGAGGCTATGGCTACACCTTC CAWSRMRGGGYGYTF
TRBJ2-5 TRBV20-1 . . TGCATTGCTACCTCACTACAAAAAGTTCTTTTGGGGACCCAGTACTTC CIATSLQKVLLGTQYF
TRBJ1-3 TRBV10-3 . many TGTGCCATCAGCGGAGTCTCGGTAAACACCATATATTTT CAISGVSVNTIYF
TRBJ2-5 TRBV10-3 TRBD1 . TGTGCCATCAGTGGGTCAGTACAGGGGGAGACCCGGTACTTC CAISGSVQGETRYF
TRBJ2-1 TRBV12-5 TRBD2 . TGTGCCAGTGCCCCGCAGCTCGCGGGAGTCGGCAATGAGCAGTTCTTC CASAPQLAGVGNEQFF